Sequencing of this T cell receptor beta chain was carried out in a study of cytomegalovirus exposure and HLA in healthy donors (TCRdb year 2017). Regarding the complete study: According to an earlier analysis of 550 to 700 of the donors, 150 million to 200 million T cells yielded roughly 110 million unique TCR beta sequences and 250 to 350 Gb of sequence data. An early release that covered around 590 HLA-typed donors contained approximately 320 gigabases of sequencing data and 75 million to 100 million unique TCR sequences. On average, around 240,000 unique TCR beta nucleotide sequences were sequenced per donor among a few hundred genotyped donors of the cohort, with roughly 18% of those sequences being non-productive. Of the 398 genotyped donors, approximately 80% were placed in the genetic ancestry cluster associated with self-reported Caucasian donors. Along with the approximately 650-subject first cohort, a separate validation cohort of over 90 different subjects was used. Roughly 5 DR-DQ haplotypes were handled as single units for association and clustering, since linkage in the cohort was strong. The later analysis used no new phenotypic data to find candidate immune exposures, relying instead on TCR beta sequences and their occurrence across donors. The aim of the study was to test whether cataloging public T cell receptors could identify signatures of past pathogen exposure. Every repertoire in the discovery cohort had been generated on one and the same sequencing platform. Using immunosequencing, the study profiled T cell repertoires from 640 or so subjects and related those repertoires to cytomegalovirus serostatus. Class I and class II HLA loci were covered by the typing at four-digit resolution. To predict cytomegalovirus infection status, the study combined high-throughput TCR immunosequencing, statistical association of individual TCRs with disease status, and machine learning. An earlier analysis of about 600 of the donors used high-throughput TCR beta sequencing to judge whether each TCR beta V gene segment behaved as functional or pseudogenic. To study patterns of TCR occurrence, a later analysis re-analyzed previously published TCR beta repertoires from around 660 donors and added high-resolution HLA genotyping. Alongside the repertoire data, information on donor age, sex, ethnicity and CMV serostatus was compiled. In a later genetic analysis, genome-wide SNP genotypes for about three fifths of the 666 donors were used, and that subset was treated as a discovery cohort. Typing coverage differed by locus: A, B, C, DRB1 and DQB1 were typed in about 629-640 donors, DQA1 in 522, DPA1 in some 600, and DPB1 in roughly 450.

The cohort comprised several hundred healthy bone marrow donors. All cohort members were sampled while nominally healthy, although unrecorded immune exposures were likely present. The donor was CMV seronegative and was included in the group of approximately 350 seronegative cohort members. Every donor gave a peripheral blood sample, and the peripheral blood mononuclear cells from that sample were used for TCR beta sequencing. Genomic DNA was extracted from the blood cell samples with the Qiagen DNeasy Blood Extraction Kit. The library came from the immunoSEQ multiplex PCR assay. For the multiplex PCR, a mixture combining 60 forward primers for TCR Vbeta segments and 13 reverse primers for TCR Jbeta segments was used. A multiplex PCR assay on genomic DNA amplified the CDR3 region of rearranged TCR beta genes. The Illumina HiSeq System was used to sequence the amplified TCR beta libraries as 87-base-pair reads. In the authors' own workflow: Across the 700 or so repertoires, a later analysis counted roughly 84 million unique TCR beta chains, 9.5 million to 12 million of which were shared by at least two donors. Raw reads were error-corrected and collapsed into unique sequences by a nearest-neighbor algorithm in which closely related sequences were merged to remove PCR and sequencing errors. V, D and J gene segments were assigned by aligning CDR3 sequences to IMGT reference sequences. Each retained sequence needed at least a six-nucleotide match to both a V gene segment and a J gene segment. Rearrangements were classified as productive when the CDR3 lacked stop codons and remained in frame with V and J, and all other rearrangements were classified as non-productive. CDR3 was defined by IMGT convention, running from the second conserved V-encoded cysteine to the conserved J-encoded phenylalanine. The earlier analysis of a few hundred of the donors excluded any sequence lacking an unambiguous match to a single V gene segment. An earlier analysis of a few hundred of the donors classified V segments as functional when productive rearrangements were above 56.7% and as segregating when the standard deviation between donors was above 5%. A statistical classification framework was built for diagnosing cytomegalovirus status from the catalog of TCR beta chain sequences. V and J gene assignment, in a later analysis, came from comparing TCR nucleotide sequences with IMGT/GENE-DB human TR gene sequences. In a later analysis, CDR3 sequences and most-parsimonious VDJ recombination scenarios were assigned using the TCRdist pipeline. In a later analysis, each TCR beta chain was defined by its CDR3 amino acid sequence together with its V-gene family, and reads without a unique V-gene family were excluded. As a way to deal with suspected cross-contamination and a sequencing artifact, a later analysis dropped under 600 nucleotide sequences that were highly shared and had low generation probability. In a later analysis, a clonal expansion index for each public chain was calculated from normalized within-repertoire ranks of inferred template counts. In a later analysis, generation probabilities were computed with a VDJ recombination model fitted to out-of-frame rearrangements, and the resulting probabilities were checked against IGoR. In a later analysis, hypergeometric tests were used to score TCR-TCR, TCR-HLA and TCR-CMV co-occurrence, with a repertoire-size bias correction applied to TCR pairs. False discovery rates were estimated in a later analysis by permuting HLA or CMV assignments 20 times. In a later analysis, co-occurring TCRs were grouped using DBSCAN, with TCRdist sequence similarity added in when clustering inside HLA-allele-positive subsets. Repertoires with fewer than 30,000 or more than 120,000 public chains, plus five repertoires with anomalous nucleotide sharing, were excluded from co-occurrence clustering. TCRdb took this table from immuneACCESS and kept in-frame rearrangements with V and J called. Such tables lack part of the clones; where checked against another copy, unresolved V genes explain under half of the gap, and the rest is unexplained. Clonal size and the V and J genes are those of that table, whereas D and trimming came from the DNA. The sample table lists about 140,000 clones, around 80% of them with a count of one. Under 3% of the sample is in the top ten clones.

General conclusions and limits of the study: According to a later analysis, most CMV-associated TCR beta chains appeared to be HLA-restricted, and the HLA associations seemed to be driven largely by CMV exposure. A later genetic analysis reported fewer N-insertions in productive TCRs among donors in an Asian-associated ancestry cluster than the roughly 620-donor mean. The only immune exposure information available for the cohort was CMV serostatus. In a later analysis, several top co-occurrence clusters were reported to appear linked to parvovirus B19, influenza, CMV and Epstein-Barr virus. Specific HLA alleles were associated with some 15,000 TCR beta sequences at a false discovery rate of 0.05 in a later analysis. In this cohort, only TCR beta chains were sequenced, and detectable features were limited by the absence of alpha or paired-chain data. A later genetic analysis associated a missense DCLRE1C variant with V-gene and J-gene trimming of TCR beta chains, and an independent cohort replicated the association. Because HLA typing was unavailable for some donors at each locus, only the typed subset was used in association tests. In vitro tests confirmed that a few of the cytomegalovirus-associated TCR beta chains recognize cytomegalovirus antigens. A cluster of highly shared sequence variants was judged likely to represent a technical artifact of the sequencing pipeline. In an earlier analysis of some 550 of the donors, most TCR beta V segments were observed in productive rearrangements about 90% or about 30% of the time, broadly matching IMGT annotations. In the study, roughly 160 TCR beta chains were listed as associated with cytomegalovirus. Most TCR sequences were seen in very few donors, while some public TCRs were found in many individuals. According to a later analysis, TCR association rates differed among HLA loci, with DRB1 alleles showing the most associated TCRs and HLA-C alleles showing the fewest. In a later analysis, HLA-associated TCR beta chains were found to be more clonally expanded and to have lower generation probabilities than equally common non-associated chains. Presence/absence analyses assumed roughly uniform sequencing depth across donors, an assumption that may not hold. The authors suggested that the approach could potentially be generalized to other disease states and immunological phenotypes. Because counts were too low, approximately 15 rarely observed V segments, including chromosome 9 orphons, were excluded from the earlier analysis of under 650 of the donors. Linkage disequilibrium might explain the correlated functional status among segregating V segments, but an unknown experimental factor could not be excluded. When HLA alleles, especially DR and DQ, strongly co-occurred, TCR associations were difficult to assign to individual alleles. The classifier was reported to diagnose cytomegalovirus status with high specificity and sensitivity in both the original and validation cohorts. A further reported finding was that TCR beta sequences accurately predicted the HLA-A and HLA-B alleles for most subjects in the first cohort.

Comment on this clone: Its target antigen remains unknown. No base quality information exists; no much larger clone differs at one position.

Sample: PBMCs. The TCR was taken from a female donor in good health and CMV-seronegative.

The CDR3 protein: CASSLGRAQETQYF. The bases are TGTGCCAGCAGCTTAGGGAGGGCCCAAGAGACCCAGTACTTC. Here the chain combines TRBV5-4 and TRBJ2-5; TRBD2 fits 7 bases in the junction. CDR1 and CDR2 are read off the germline V gene (reference sequence) as SGHNT and YYREEE. Counted from cysteine to phenylalanine, this CDR3 has 14 amino acids. The kept DNA is CDR3 alone, 42 bases in frame from the first base. At the junction V is shortened by 2 bases and J by 1 base; bases outside the gene matches: 2.